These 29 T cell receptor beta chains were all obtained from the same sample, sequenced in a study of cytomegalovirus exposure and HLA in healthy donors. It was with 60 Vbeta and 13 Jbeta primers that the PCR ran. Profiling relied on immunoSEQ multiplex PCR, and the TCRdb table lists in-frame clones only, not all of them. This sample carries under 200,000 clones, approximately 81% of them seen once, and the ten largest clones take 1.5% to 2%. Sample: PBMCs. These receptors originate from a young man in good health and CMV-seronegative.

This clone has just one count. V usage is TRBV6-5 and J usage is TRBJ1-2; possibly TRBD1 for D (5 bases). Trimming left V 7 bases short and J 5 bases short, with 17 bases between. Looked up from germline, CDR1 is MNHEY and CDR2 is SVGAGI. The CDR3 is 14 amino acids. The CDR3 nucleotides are TGTGCCAGCACCCCCACGGGGGGAGGGTATGGCTACACCTTC. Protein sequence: CASTPTGGGYGYTF.

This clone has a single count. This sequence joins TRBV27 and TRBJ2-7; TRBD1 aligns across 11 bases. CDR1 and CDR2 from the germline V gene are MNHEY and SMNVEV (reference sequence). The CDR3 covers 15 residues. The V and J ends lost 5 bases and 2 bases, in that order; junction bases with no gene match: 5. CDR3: CASSDPGQGAYEQYF. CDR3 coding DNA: TGTGCCAGCAGTGACCCGGGACAGGGGGCCTACGAGCAGTACTTC.

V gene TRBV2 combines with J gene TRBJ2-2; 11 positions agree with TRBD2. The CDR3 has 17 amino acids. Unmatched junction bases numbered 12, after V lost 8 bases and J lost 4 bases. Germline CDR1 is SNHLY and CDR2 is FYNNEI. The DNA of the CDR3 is TGTGCCAGCTCCCACCCGGGACTAGCGGCCCTCACCGGGGAGCTGTTTTTT. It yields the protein CASSHPGLAALTGELFF.

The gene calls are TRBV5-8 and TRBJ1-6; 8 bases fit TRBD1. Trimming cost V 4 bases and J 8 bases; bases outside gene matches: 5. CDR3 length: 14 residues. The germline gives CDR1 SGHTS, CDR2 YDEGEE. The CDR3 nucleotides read TGTGCCAGCAGCCTCAGGGGGCAGCATTCACCCCTCCACTTT. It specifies CASSLRGQHSPLHF.

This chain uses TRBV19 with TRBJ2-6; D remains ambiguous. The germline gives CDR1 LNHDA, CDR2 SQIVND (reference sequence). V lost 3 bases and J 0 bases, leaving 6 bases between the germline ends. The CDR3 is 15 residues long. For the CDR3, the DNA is TGTGCCAGTAGTATTGGCACCTCTGGGGCCAACGTCCTGACTTTC. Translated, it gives CASSIGTSGANVLTF.

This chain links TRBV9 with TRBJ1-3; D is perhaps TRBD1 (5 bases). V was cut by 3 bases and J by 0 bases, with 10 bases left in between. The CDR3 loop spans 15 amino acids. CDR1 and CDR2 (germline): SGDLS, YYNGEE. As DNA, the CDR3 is TGTGCCAGCAGCGGGGGGGTCTACTCTGGAAACACCATATATTTT. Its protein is CASSGGVYSGNTIYF.

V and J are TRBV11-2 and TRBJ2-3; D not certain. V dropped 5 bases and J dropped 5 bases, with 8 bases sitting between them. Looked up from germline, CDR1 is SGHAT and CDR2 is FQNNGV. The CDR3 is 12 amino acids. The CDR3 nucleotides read TGTGCCAGCAGCCCCGGAGTAGATACGCAGTATTTT. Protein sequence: CASSPGVDTQYF. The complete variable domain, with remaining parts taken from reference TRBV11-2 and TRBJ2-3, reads EAGVAQSPRYKIIEKRQSVAFWCNPISGHATLYWYQQILGQGPKLLIQFQNNGVVDDSQLPKDRFSAERLKGVDSTLKIQPAKLEDSAVYLCASSPGVDTQYFGPGTRLTVL.

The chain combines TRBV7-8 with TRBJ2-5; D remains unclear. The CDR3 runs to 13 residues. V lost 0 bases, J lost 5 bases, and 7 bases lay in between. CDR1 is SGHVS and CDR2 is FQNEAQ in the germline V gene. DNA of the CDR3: TGTGCCAGCAGCTTAGCAGAGCTGGAGACCCAGTACTTC. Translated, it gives CASSLAELETQYF.

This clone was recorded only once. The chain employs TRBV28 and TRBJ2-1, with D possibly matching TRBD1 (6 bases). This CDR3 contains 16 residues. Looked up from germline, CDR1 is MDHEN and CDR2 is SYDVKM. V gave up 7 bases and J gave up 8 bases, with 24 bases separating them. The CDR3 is CASKPAGATLLYEQFF. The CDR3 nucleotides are TGTGCCAGCAAGCCCGCAGGGGCTACCCTCTTGTATGAGCAGTTCTTC.

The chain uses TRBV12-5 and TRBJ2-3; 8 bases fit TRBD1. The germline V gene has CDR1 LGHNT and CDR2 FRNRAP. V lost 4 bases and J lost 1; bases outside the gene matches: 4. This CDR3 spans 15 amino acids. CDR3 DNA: TGTGCTAGTGGTTCAACGGGACAGGGCACAGATACGCAGTATTTT. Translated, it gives CASGSTGQGTDTQYF.

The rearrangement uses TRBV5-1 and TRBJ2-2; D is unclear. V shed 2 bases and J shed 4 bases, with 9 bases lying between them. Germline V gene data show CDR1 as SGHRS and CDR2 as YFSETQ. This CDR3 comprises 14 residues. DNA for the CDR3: TGCGCCAGCAGCTTAGGAGCCGCCACCGGGGAGCTGTTTTTT. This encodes CASSLGAATGELFF.

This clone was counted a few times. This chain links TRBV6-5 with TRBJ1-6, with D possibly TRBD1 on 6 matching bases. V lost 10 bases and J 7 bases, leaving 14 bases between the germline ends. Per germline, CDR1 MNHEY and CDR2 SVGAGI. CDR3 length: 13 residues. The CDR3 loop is CAIQRDNNSPLHF. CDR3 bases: TGTGCCATACAAAGGGACAACAATTCACCCCTCCACTTT.

The CDR3 loop reads CAWSNTGGSYNEQFF. CDR3 in DNA: TGTGCCTGGAGCAATACAGGGGGGTCCTACAATGAGCAGTTCTTC. The chain carries TRBV30 and TRBJ2-1, with TRBD1 matching 8 bases. CDR1 is GTSNPN and CDR2 is SVGIG in the germline V gene (reference sequence). The CDR3 has 15 residues. Losses at the gene ends were 3 bases for V and 1 base for J; bases not matched to a gene: 5.

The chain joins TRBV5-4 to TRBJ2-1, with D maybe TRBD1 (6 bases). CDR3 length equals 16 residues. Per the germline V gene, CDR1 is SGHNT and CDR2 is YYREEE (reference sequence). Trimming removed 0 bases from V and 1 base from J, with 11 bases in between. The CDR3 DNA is TGTGCCAGCAGCTTGGAAACAGGGTTATCCTACAATGAGCAGTTCTTC. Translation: CASSLETGLSYNEQFF.

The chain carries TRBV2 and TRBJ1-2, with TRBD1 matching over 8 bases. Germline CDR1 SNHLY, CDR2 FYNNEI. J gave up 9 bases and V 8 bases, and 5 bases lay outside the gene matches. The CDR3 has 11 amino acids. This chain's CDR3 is CASQGAGSYTF. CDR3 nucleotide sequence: TGTGCCAGCCAGGGGGCGGGTAGCTACACCTTC.

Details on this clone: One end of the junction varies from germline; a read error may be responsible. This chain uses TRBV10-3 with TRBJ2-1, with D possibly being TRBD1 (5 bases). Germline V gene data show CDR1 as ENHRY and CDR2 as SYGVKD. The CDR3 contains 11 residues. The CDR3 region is CATSESQGQFF. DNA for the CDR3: TGTGCCACCAGTGAGTCCCAGGGGCAGTTCTTC.

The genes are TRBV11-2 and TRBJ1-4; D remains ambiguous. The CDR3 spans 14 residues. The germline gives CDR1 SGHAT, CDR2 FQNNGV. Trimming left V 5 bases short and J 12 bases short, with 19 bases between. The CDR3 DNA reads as TGTGCCAGCAGCCAAGTAGATAGCGGAATCCAACTGTTTTTT. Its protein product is CASSQVDSGIQLFF.

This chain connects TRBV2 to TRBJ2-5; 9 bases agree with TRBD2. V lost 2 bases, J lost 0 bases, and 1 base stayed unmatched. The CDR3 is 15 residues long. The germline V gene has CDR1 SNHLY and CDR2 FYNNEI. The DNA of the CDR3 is TGTGCCAGCAGTGAAACTAGCGGGTACCAAGAGACCCAGTACTTC. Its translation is CASSETSGYQETQYF.

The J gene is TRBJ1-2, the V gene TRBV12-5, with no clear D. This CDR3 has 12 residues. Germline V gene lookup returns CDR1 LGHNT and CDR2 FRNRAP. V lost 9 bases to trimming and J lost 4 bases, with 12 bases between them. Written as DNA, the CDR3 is TGTGCTAGCTCCCGCAGTGGCTATGGCTACACCTTC. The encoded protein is CASSRSGYGYTF.

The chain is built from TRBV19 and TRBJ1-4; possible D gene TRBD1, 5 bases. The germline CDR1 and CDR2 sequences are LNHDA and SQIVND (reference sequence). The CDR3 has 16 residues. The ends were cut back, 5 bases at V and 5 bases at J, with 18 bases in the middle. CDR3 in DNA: TGTGCCAGTAGTCCCCCCGACAGAAATTTAAATGAAAAACTGTTTTTT. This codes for CASSPPDRNLNEKLFF.

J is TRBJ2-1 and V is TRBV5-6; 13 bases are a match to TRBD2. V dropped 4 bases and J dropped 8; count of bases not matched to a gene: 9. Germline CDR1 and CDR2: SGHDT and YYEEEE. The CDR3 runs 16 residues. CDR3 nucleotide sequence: TGTGCCAGCAGCCTCTTGACTAGCGGGAGGTTCGATGAGCAGTTCTTC. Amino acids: CASSLLTSGRFDEQFF.

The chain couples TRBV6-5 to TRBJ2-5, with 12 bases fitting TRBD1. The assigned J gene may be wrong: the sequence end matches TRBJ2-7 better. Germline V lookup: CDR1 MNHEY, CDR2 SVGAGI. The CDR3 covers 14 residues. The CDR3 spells CASSPGQGAHEQYF. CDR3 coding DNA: TGTGCCAGCAGCCCGGGACAGGGGGCCCACGAGCAGTACTTC.

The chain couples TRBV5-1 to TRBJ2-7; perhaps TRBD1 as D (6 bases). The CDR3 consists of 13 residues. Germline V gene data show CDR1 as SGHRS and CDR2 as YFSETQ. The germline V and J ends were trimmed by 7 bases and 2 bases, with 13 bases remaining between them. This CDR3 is CASRQAETYEQYF. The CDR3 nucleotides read TGCGCCAGCCGACAGGCGGAGACCTACGAGCAGTACTTC.

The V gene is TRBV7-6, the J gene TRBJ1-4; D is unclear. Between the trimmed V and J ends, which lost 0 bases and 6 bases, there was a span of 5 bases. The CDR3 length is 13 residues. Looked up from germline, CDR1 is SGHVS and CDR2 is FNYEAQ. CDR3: CASSLAADEKLFF. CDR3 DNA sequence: TGTGCCAGCAGCTTAGCGGCAGATGAAAAACTGTTTTTT.

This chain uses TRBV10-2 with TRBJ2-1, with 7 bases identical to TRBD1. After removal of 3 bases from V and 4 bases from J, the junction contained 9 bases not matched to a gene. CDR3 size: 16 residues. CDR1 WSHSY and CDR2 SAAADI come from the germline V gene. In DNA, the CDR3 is TGCGCCAGCAGTGAACAGGGGCAGGGGTTATACAATGAGCAGTTCTTC. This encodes CASSEQGQGLYNEQFF.

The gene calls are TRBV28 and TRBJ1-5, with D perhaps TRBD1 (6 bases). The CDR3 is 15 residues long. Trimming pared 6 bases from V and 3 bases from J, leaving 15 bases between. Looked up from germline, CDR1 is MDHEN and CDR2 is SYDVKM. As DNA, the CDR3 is TGTGCCAGCAGCTCCCTCGCAGGGGCCAATCAGCCCCAGCATTTT. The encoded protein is CASSSLAGANQPQHF. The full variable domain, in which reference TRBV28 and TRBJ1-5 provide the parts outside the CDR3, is DVKVTQSSRYLVKRTGEKVFLECVQDMDHENMFWYRQDPGLGLRLIYFSYDVKMKEKGDIPEGYSVSREKKERFSLILESASTNQTSMYLCASSSLAGANQPQHFGDGTRLSIL.

The CDR3 reads CASSTRGRGDTIYF. The CDR3 DNA follows: TGTGCCAGCAGTACTAGGGGGAGAGGAGACACCATATATTTT. The rearrangement joins TRBV5-4 to TRBJ1-3; perhaps TRBD1 as D (6 bases). The CDR3 extends over 14 amino acids. Germline CDR1 SGHNT, CDR2 YYREEE (reference sequence). The V end lost 5 bases, the J end lost 8 bases, and 17 bases lay between the germline ends.

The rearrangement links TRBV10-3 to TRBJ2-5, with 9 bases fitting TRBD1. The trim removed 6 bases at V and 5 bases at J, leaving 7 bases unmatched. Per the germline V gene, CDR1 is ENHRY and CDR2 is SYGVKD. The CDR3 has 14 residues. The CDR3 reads CAIRTDRGRETQYF. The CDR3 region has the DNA TGTGCCATCAGAACCGACAGGGGGAGGGAGACCCAGTACTTC.

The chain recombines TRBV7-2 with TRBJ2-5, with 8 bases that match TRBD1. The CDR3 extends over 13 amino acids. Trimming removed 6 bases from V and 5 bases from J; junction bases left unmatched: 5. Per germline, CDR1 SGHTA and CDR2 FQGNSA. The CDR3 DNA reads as TGTGCCAGCAGTCCGGACAGGGTTGAGACCCAGTACTTC. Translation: CASSPDRVETQYF. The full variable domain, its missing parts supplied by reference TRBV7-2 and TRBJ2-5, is GAGVSQSPSNKVTEKGKDVELRCDPISGHTALYWYRQSLGQGLEFLIYFQGNSAPDKSGLPSDRFSAERTGGSVSTLTIQRTQQEDSAVYLCASSPDRVETQYFGPGTRLLVL.